Below are 25 T cell receptor beta chains sequenced from a single sample in a study of blood T cell repertoires in COVID-19. Clones were read by immunoSEQ multiplex PCR, and TCRdb kept only the in-frame ones, dropping some. This table has 100,000 to 110,000 clones, roughly 87% appearing once. Sequenced: peripheral blood. The receptor source for this set is a man younger than 40 in a cohort sampled during active COVID-19.

The gene calls are TRBV19 and TRBJ2-2; 11 bases are a match to TRBD2. This CDR3 comprises 14 residues. Germline V gene sequence: CDR1 LNHDA, CDR2 SQIVND (reference sequence). Unmatched junction bases numbered 3, after V lost 9 bases and J lost 3 bases. The CDR3 sequence: CASTSGGHTGELFF. The CDR3 DNA follows: TGTGCCAGCACTAGCGGGGGTCACACCGGGGAGCTGTTTTTT.

The chain employs TRBV27 and TRBJ2-7; TRBD2 might be the D (5 bases). Germline V CDR1 and CDR2: MNHEY, SMNVEV (reference sequence). The CDR3 is made up of 13 amino acids. The V end lost 5 bases, the J end lost 2 bases, and 10 bases lay between the germline ends. The CDR3 sequence is CASSPRGTYEQYF. Written as DNA, the CDR3 is TGTGCCAGCAGTCCCCGGGGAACCTACGAGCAGTACTTC.

J is TRBJ2-2 and V is TRBV5-5; 7 bases agree with TRBD1. J lost 1 base, V lost 1 base, and 1 base had no gene match. The CDR3 runs to 15 residues. Germline V gene lookup returns CDR1 SGHKS and CDR2 YYEKEE (reference sequence). The CDR3 reads CASSLWDRNTGELFF. The CDR3, as DNA: TGTGCCAGCAGCTTGTGGGACAGGAACACCGGGGAGCTGTTTTTT. Full variable domain (remainder filled in from reference TRBV5-5 and TRBJ2-2): DAGVTQSPTHLIKTRGQQVTLRCSPISGHKSVSWYQQVLGQGPQFIFQYYEKEERGRGNFPDRFSARQFPNYSSELNVNALLLGDSALYLCASSLWDRNTGELFFGEGSRLTVL.

This sequence joins TRBV6-5 and TRBJ1-2, with a possible D match to TRBD1 (5 bases). The CDR3 is 14 amino acids. The germline V gene encodes CDR1 MNHEY and CDR2 SVGAGI. Trimming shortened V by 4 bases and J by 4 bases, and 13 bases separated the two germline ends. In DNA, the CDR3 is TGTGCCAGCAGTTCAACAGGAGTCGGCTATGGCTACACCTTC. Translated: CASSSTGVGYGYTF.

The chain joins TRBV27 to TRBJ2-3; D possibly corresponds to TRBD1 (6 bases). Per the germline V gene, CDR1 is MNHEY and CDR2 is SMNVEV (reference sequence). This CDR3 has 14 amino acids. With 2 bases removed from V and 2 bases from J, the gap between germline ends came to 8 bases. CDR3 nucleotides: TGTGCCAGCAGTTTAGGGGACACCACAGATACGCAGTATTTT. Residues: CASSLGDTTDTQYF.

The chain employs TRBV7-6 and TRBJ1-2; 10 bases fit TRBD1. V was pared by 5 bases and J by 0 bases, with 3 bases of the junction left unmatched. CDR3 length: 15 residues. Germline V gene sequence: CDR1 SGHVS, CDR2 FNYEAQ. CDR3 nucleotide sequence: TGTGCCAGCAGCCCGGGACAGGGGCCTAACTATGGCTACACCTTC. Residues: CASSPGQGPNYGYTF.

CDR3 nucleotide sequence: TGTGCCACCAGTGACAGCTCCTACAATGAGCAGTTCTTC. It is translated as CATSDSSYNEQFF. V gene TRBV24-1 combines with J gene TRBJ2-1; D unclear. CDR3 length: 13 residues. The germline V gene has CDR1 KGHDR and CDR2 SFDVKD. Trimming stripped 4 bases from V and 0 bases from J, with 3 bases between.

V usage is TRBV5-6 and J usage is TRBJ1-3, with a tentative D call TRBD1 (5 bases). CDR3 length equals 16 residues. V lost 4 bases to trimming and J lost 0 bases, with 14 bases between them. Germline CDR1 reads SGHDT; CDR2 reads YYEEEE. In DNA form, the CDR3 reads TGTGCCAGCAGCATTCGACAGCGCCTCTCTGGAAACACCATATATTTT. Its translation: CASSIRQRLSGNTIYF.

The V and J genes are TRBV28 and TRBJ2-3, with TRBD1 matching 10 bases. Germline CDR1 is MDHEN and CDR2 is SYDVKM. The length of the CDR3 is 14 residues. V lost 10 bases and J lost 2; bases outside the gene matches: 6. The CDR3 coding sequence is TGTGCCATCGCCGGGACAGGGGACACAGATACGCAGTATTTT. Translated, it gives CAIAGTGDTDTQYF.

V usage is TRBV6-1 and J usage is TRBJ2-7, with 8 bases fitting TRBD1. The trim removed 3 bases at V and 1 base at J, leaving 8 bases unmatched. The CDR3 extends over 16 amino acids. Germline CDR1 reads MNHNS; CDR2 reads SASEGT. The CDR3 here is CASSDTGGLGSYEQYF. Here the CDR3 DNA reads TGTGCCAGCAGTGACACAGGGGGTCTAGGATCCTACGAGCAGTACTTC.

This chain uses TRBV11-2 with TRBJ1-6; TRBD1 matches 12 bases. With 1 base clipped from V and 7 bases from J, the junction kept 11 bases outside the gene matches. Germline CDR1 and CDR2: SGHAT and FQNNGV. The CDR3 is 19 residues long. The CDR3 DNA reads as TGTGCCAGCAGCTTAGGCGCACCGGGACAGGGGGCATGGAATTCACCCCTCCACTTT. Its protein product is CASSLGAPGQGAWNSPLHF.

The rearrangement joins TRBV4-2 to TRBJ2-4; D remains unclear. The germline V and J ends were trimmed by 0 bases and 0 bases, with 9 bases remaining between them. CDR1 and CDR2 (germline): LGHNA, YNFKEQ. CDR3 length equals 16 residues. The CDR3 DNA is TGTGCCAGCAGCCAAGACTTCTCTATAGCCAAAAACATTCAGTACTTC. Protein sequence: CASSQDFSIAKNIQYF.

V is TRBV7-2 and J is TRBJ2-5, with 11 bases matching TRBD1. CDR1 and CDR2 (germline): SGHTA, FQGNSA. Losses at the gene ends were 1 base for V and 5 bases for J; bases not matched to a gene: 9. CDR3 length: 17 amino acids. The CDR3 region is CASSLGIGQGAGETQYF. As DNA, the CDR3 is TGTGCCAGCAGCTTAGGGATAGGACAGGGGGCAGGGGAGACCCAGTACTTC.

V gene TRBV4-3 combines with J gene TRBJ2-3; the match to TRBD2 covers 8 bases. Germline values: CDR1 LGHNA, CDR2 YSLEER. This CDR3 has 16 amino acids. Trimming at V came to 0 bases and at J to 2 bases, leaving 4 bases not matched to a gene. CDR3 in amino acids: CASSQEVAGYTDTQYF. Here the CDR3 DNA reads TGCGCCAGCAGCCAAGAAGTAGCGGGGTACACAGATACGCAGTATTTT.

CDR3 in DNA: TGTGCCACCAGTGATTTACCAGGAAACTATGGCTACACCTTC. This codes for CATSDLPGNYGYTF. The chain has TRBV24-1 and TRBJ1-2; D is ambiguous. Trimming removed 1 base from V and 2 bases from J, with 7 bases in between. The CDR3 loop spans 14 amino acids. Germline V gene lookup returns CDR1 KGHDR and CDR2 SFDVKD.

This clone was recorded only once. The V and J genes are TRBV6-5 and TRBJ2-5; D ambiguous. Germline V lookup: CDR1 MNHEY, CDR2 SVGAGI. V gave up 4 bases and J gave up 1 base, with 10 bases separating them. The CDR3 loop spans 14 amino acids. CDR3 in amino acids: CASSSGGTQETQYF. Here the CDR3 DNA reads TGTGCCAGCAGTTCTGGCGGAACCCAAGAGACCCAGTACTTC.

The chain combines TRBV6-1 with TRBJ1-2; D remains ambiguous. Germline V gene sequence: CDR1 MNHNS, CDR2 SASEGT. This CDR3 is 14 amino acids long. Between the trimmed V and J ends, which lost 3 bases and 4 bases, there was a span of 12 bases. The CDR3 sequence is CASSDSRSSYGYTF. The CDR3 DNA sequence: TGTGCCAGCAGTGATTCCCGGAGCAGCTATGGCTACACCTTC.

This chain connects TRBV18 to TRBJ1-1, with D maybe TRBD1 (6 bases). The CDR3 length is 16 residues. Germline V lookup: CDR1 KGHSH, CDR2 LQKENI. V was shortened by 4 bases and J by 1 base, with 16 bases between the two germline ends. The CDR3 bases are TGTGCCAGCTCACGAATGGGGGCTTCAGCGAACACTGAAGCTTTCTTT. Its translation is CASSRMGASANTEAFF.

This chain connects TRBV19 to TRBJ1-2; 8 positions match TRBD1. Germline V gene sequence: CDR1 LNHDA, CDR2 SQIVND (reference sequence). Trimming cost V 4 bases and J 4 bases; bases outside gene matches: 2. The CDR3 extends over 13 amino acids. The DNA for the CDR3 is TGTGCCAGTAGTACCGGACAGGGCTATGGCTACACCTTC. Translated, it gives CASSTGQGYGYTF.

The gene calls are TRBV2 and TRBJ2-7, with D perhaps TRBD1 (7 bases). This CDR3 comprises 13 residues. Germline V lookup: CDR1 SNHLY, CDR2 FYNNEI. V gave up 5 bases and J gave up 7 bases, with 15 bases separating them. The CDR3 DNA follows: TGTGCCAGCAGTTTCCAGGGGGGATATGAGCAGTACTTC. Translating it yields CASSFQGGYEQYF.

V usage is TRBV10-3 and J usage is TRBJ1-1, with 7 bases aligning to TRBD1. Germline CDR1 is ENHRY and CDR2 is SYGVKD. This CDR3 spans 14 amino acids. The CDR3 sequence is CASRGQGQAFQAFF. The CDR3 DNA reads as TGTGCTTCCAGGGGCCAAGGACAGGCTTTTCAAGCTTTCTTT.

The chain couples TRBV6-6 to TRBJ2-2; TRBD2 agrees at 12 bases. This CDR3 has 16 residues. Germline CDR1 reads MNHNY; CDR2 reads SVGAGI (reference sequence). V lost 5 bases, J lost 6 bases, and 7 bases stayed unmatched. CDR3: CASSASLAGGPGELFF. In nucleotides, the CDR3 is TGTGCCAGCAGTGCCTCCCTAGCGGGGGGGCCCGGGGAGCTGTTTTTT.

The J gene is TRBJ2-3, the V gene TRBV6-4; possible D gene TRBD2, 7 bases. V was clipped by 6 bases and J by 5 bases, with 24 bases between them. CDR1 is MRHNA, CDR2 SNTAGT, per germline. The CDR3 totals 17 residues. The CDR3 loop reads CASSEDGGGLMGDTQYF. CDR3 bases: TGTGCCAGCAGCGAGGATGGCGGGGGCTTAATGGGAGATACGCAGTATTTT.

This rearrangement joins TRBV13 to TRBJ2-7; 9 bases align to TRBD2. The ends lost 5 bases at V and 0 bases at J; junction bases unmatched: 5. The CDR3 consists of 15 residues. The germline CDR1 and CDR2 sequences are PRHDT and FYEKMQ (reference sequence). Written as DNA, the CDR3 is TGTGCCAGCAGCCCGAGGACTAGCGACTCCTACGAGCAGTACTTC. This translates into CASSPRTSDSYEQYF.

CDR3 nucleotides: TGTGCCAGTAGCCGGGACAGGGGTCAAAATTCACCCCTCCACTTT. It yields the protein CASSRDRGQNSPLHF. The chain recombines TRBV19 with TRBJ1-6, with 10 bases that match TRBD1. The CDR3 extends over 15 amino acids. Germline-derived CDR1 and CDR2 are LNHDA and SQIVND (reference sequence). Losses at the gene ends were 6 bases for V and 7 bases for J; bases not matched to a gene: 6.